This paragraph reports one TCR beta chain. The target of this receptor is not known. No base quality information exists; no much larger clone differs at one position. At one collaborating source in Seattle, patients were enrolled during active infection and were followed longitudinally through the course of disease. The collaborating institutions used their own protocols to collect whole blood in K2EDTA tubes. For TCRbeta analysis, collaborators shipped samples in one of three forms: frozen whole blood, isolated PBMCs, or DNA extracted from either of those sample types. These data originate in a study of blood T cell repertoires in COVID-19 (dated by TCRdb to about 2020). The study in broad terms: Samples from collaborators originated in the United States, Italy and Spain and spanned both the acute and convalescent phases of COVID-19. The sample metadata nearly always contained a de-identified subject ID, COVID-19 status, age in years and sex. The repertoires were released in a freely available public database intended as a resource for research on the immune response to SARS-CoV-2. The prospective study material was composed of cDNA or gDNA derived from T cells, B-cell-depleted T cells, or PBMCs. Deeply sampled blood TCRbeta repertoires from subjects exposed to, actively infected with, or recovered from COVID-19 were included in the dataset. HLA class I and class II types, where available, came from metadata supplied by the sample provider rather than from assay-based typing. Samples came from the ongoing ImmuneRACE study (first 160 participants) plus 1,254 subjects from 6 global collaborators.

Findings and caveats that apply to the study as a whole: The amount of clinical and demographic metadata varied by source and participant and was provided uncurated.

TCRbeta CDR3 regions were amplified from genomic DNA using the immunoSEQ Assay, a bias-controlled multiplex PCR. The authors processed their data as follows. Within the assay, amplification of reference gene primers was used to estimate how many nucleated cells each sample contained. Sequence reads were collapsed and filtered to measure the absolute abundance of every unique TCRbeta CDR3 rearrangement. For each sample, productive Simpson clonality was calculated by taking the square root of Simpson's diversity index across productive rearrangements. TCRdb took over this immuneACCESS table, retaining in-frame rearrangements with V and J assigned. Such tables are incomplete; in checked studies, under half of the missing clones stem from an unresolved V gene, and the remainder is unexplained. V and J calls and clone size follow that table, whereas D and trimming were derived from the DNA. The sample table shows about 150,000 clones, and around 83% are seen once. More than 7.5% of the sample goes to the ten largest clones.

This sequence was found in a woman in her fifties or sixties with COVID-19, enrolled during active disease. What was sequenced was peripheral blood.

The nucleotide sequence reads as follows: TGTGCCAGCTCACCTCGAGACAGGGGTAAAGGTGGTGAAGCTTTCTTT. Its protein is CASSPRDRGKGGEAFF. Recombination joined TRBV18 with TRBJ1-1; 8 of the junction bases match TRBD1. Per the germline V gene, KGHSH is the CDR1 and LQKENI is the CDR2. The V end gives up 3 bases and the J end 7 bases, leaving 13 bases in the junction not matched to a gene. The CDR3 runs 16 residues from the cysteine to the phenylalanine. Only the CDR3 region is kept as DNA, spanning 48 bases read in frame from base 1.